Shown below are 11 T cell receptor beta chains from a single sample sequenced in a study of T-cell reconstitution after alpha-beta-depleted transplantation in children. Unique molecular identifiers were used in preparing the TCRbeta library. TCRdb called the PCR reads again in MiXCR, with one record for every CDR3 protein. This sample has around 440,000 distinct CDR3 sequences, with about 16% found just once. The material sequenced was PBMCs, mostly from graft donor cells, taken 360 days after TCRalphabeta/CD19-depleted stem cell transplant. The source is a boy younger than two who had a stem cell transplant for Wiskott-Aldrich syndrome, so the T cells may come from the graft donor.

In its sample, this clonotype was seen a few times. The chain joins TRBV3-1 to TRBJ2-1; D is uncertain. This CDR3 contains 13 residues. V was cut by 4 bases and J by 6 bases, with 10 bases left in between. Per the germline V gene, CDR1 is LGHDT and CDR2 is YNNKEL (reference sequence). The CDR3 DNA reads TGTGCCAGCAGCCTCGTATCGAGCAATGAGCAGTTCTTC. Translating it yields CASSLVSSNEQFF.

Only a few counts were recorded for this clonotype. The CDR3: CASSLALNGYTF. For the CDR3, the DNA is TGTGCCAGCAGTTTGGCCCTGAATGGCTACACCTTC. The chain uses TRBV12-3 or TRBV12-4 and TRBJ1-2; D gene ambiguous. The CDR3 has 12 residues. Trimming left V 3 bases short and J 6 bases short, with 8 bases between.

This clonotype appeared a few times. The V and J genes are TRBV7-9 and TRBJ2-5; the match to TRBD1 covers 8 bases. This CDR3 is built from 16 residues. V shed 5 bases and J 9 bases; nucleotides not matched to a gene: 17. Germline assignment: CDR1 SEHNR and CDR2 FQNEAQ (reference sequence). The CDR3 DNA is TGTGCCAGCAGCCTCCGTGGGAGACAGGGGTCAGGAGCCCAGTACTTC. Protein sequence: CASSLRGRQGSGAQYF.

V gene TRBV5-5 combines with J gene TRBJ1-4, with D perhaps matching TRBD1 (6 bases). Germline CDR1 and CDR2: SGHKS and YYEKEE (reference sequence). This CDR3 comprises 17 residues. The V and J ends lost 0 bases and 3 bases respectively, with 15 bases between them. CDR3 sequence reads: CASSLAQGLEANEKLFF. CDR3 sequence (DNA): TGTGCCAGCAGCTTGGCTCAGGGGTTAGAGGCTAATGAAAAACTGTTTTTT.

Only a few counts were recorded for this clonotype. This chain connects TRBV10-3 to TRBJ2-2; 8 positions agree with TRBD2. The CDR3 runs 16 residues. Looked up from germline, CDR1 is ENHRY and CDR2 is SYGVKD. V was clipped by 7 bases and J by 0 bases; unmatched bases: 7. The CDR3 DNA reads TGTGCCATCAACGCGAGACTAGCGACGAACACCGGGGAGCTGTTTTTT. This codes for CAINARLATNTGELFF.

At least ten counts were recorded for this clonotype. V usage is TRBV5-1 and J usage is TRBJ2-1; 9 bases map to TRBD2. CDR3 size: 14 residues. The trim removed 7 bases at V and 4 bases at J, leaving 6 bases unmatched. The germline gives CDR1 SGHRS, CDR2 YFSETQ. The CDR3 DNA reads TGCGCCAGCGGGCCGGGACTAGCATACAATGAGCAGTTCTTC. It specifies CASGPGLAYNEQFF.

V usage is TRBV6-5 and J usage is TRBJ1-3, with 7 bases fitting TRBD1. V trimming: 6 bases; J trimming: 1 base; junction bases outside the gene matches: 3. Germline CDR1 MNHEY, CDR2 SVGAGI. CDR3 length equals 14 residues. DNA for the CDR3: TGTGCCAGCAGGAGGGGGCTTTCTGGAAACACCATATATTTT. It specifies CASRRGLSGNTIYF.

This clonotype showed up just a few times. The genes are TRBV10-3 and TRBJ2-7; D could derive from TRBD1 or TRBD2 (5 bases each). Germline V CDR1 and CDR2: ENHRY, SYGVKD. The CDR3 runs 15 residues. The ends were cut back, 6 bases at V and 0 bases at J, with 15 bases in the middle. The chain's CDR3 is CAISLPGRSSYEQYF. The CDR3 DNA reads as TGTGCCATCAGCCTTCCAGGGAGAAGCTCCTACGAGCAGTACTTC.

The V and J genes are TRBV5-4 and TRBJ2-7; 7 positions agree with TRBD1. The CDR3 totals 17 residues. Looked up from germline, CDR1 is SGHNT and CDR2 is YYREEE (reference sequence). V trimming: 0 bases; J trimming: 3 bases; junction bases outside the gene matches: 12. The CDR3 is CASSLDGVWSGGYEQYF. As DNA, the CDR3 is TGTGCCAGCAGCTTGGATGGTGTGTGGTCAGGGGGCTACGAGCAGTACTTC.

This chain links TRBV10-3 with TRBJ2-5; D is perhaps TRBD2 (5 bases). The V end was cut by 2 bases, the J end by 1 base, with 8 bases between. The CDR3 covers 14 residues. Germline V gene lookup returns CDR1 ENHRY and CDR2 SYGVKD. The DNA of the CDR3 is TGTGCCATCAGTGAGCGGCGGGTCCAAGAGACCCAGTACTTC. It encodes CAISERRVQETQYF.

CDR3 residues: CASSLLGGASSYEQYF. CDR3 nucleotide sequence: TGTGCCAGCAGCCTTCTGGGGGGGGCCAGCTCCTACGAGCAGTACTTC. The J gene is TRBJ2-7, the V gene TRBV14; D is possibly TRBD2 (7 bases). Trimming took off 4 bases at V and 0 bases at J, with 16 bases between the two ends. Germline CDR1 reads SGHDN; CDR2 reads FVKESK. The length of the CDR3 is 16 residues.